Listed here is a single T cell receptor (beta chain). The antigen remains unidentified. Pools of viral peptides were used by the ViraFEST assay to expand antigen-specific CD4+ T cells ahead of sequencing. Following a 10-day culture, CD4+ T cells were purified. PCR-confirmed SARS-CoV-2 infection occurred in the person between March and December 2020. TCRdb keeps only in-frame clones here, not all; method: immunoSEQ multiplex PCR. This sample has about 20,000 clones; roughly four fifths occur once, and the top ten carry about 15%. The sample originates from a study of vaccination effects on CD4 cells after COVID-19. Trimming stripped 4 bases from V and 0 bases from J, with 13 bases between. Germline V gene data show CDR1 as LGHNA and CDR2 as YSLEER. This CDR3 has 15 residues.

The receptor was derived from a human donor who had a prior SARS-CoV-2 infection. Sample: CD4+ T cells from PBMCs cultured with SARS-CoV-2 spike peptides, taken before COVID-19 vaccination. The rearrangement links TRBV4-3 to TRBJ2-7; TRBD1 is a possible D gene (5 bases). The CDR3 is CASSLMWTLSYEQYF. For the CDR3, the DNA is TGCGCCAGCAGCCTAATGTGGACACTCTCCTACGAGCAGTACTTC.